This record concerns one T cell receptor (beta chain) sequence. Generated by immunoSEQ multiplex PCR, the TCRdb table keeps only in-frame clones and is missing some. The repertoire holds about 330,000 clones, with more than 75% as singletons. This entry belongs to a study of blood T cell repertoires in COVID-19. Trimming cost V 6 bases and J 0 bases; bases outside gene matches: 5. CDR1 and CDR2 (germline): MNHEY, SVGEGT. The CDR3 runs to 15 residues. The sample was PBMCs or T cells enriched from blood (not recorded which). The source of this sequence is a woman between 25 and 40 years old who had recovered from COVID-19. This rearrangement joins TRBV6-2 or TRBV6-3 to TRBJ2-5; 9 bases map to TRBD2. The CDR3 protein is CASSPLAGNQETQYF. The CDR3, as DNA: TGTGCCAGCAGCCCTCTAGCGGGGAACCAAGAGACCCAGTACTTC.